The text below deals with one T cell receptor beta chain. The data were obtained in a study of cytomegalovirus exposure and HLA in healthy donors. A multiplex PCR was run with 60 Vbeta primers and 13 Jbeta primers. The protocol was immunoSEQ multiplex PCR, while the TCRdb copy is restricted to in-frame clones and leaves out a portion. The sample has around 200,000 clones, approximately 78% seen once; the top ten hold around 0.75%. After removal of 4 bases from V and 3 bases from J, the junction contained 11 bases not matched to a gene. Germline V gene lookup returns CDR1 SEHNR and CDR2 FQNEAQ (reference sequence). CDR3 length: 16 residues.

Sequenced input: PBMCs. The rearrangement joins TRBV7-9 to TRBJ1-1; 7 positions match TRBD1. The receptor was isolated from a woman between 18 and 29 years old in good health and CMV-seronegative. DNA for the CDR3: TGTGCCAGCAGCTCTAACCTTGACAGGGTCGACACTGAAGCTTTCTTT. It codes for CASSSNLDRVDTEAFF.